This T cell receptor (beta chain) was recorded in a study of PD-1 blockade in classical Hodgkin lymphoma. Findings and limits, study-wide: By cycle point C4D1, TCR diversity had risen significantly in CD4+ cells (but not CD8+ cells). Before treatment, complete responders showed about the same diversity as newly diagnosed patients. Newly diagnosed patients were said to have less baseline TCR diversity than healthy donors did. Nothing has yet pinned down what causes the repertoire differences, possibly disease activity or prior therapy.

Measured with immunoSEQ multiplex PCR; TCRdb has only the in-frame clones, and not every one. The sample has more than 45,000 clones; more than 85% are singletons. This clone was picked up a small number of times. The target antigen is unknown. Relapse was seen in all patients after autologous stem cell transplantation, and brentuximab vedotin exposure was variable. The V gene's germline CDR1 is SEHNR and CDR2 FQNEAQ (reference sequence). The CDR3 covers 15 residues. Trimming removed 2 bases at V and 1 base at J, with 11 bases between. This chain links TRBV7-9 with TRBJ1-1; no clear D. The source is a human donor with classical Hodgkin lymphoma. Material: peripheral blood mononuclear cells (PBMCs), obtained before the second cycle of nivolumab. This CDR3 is CASSLKVSGNTEAFF. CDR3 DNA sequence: TGTGCCAGCAGCTTAAAAGTCTCGGGGAACACTGAAGCTTTCTTT.